This T cell receptor (beta chain) was sequenced for a study of blood T cell repertoires in COVID-19. This clone was seen more than once but under ten times. TCRdb's copy holds only in-frame clones and misses some; the assay was immunoSEQ multiplex PCR. This sample has about 88,000 clones, with approximately 87% found just once. The length of the CDR3 is 14 residues. V was clipped by 5 bases and J by 4 bases, with 14 bases between them. The V gene's germline CDR1 is SNHLY and CDR2 FYNNEI. What was sequenced was peripheral blood. The chain combines TRBV2 with TRBJ1-1; no firm D call. The TCR sequence derives from a woman between 65 and 79 years old with acute or convalescent COVID-19. The CDR3 sequence is CASSRMSGITEAFF. The CDR3 bases are TGTGCCAGCAGTCGAATGTCGGGAATCACTGAAGCTTTCTTT.